What follows are 6 T cell receptor beta chains derived from one specimen sequenced in a study of blood T cell repertoires in COVID-19. TCRdb's copy holds only in-frame clones and misses some; the assay was immunoSEQ multiplex PCR. The sample has almost 200,000 clones; roughly 83% are singletons. Sequencing was carried out using peripheral blood. The receptors derive from a woman aged 40 to 55 with COVID-19, enrolled during active disease.

This clone showed up just once. The gene calls are TRBV14 and TRBJ2-5, with 10 positions matching TRBD2. V dropped 4 bases and J dropped 1; count of bases not matched to a gene: 3. The CDR3 loop spans 15 amino acids. CDR1 and CDR2 from the germline V gene are SGHDN and FVKESK. The DNA of the CDR3 is TGTGCCAGCAGCCGGGCTAGCGGGGGCCAAGAGACCCAGTACTTC. It is translated as CASSRASGGQETQYF.

V usage is TRBV7-3 and J usage is TRBJ2-6, with a possible D match to TRBD1 (6 bases). Germline V gene sequence: CDR1 SGHTA, CDR2 FQGTGA. The V gene lost 5 bases and the J gene lost 4 bases, with 21 bases spanning the gap. The length of the CDR3 is 18 residues. Here the CDR3 reads CASSPAGVSRTGANVLTF. CDR3 bases: TGTGCCAGCAGCCCCGCAGGGGTGTCACGGACCGGGGCCAACGTCCTGACTTTC.

J is TRBJ1-2 and V is TRBV7-9; 8 bases map to TRBD1. Germline trimming cut 4 bases from V and 8 bases from J; bases unmatched to any gene: 6. From germline, CDR1 is SEHNR and CDR2 FQNEAQ (reference sequence). The CDR3 totals 13 residues. CDR3 DNA: TGTGCCAGCAGCTCCTTTCAGGGGGCCGGCTACACCTTC. Translation gives CASSSFQGAGYTF.

The genes are TRBV3-1 (or the pseudogene TRBV3-2) and TRBJ2-3; 10 bases agree with TRBD2. This CDR3 has 16 amino acids. V lost 2 bases to trimming and J lost 1 base; unmatched junction nucleotides: 3. Germline V gene lookup returns CDR1 LGHDT and CDR2 YNNKEL (reference sequence). CDR3 sequence (DNA): TGTGCCAGCAGCCAAATCGGGACTAGCGGCACAGATACGCAGTATTTT. Protein: CASSQIGTSGTDTQYF.

The chain combines TRBV7-9 with TRBJ2-7, with D tentatively TRBD1 (6 bases). The V end lost 6 bases, the J end lost 4 bases, and 10 bases lay between the germline ends. Looked up from germline, CDR1 is SEHNR and CDR2 is FQNEAQ (reference sequence). The CDR3 has 12 residues. The CDR3 DNA follows: TGTGCCAGCAGTCAGGGGCGATACGAGCAGTACTTC. Its protein product is CASSQGRYEQYF.

Concerning this clone: This specimen includes other DNA sequences encoding the same CDR3. In DNA, the CDR3 is TGTGCCATCAGTGGGGGGGACAGGCGGAACTATGGCTACACCTTC. It codes for CAISGGDRRNYGYTF. The chain recombines TRBV10-3 with TRBJ1-2; 8 bases fit TRBD1. Germline CDR1 ENHRY, CDR2 SYGVKD. The CDR3 is made up of 15 amino acids. Germline trimming cut 4 bases from V and 2 bases from J; bases unmatched to any gene: 6.